This T cell receptor (beta chain) is drawn from a study of cytomegalovirus exposure and HLA in healthy donors. Germline values: CDR1 SGHTA, CDR2 FQGNSA. The germline V and J ends were trimmed by 3 bases and 5 bases, with 11 bases remaining between them. This CDR3 spans 14 amino acids. The primer mix had 60 Vbeta and 13 Jbeta primers. The assay was immunoSEQ multiplex PCR, and TCRdb's table has in-frame clones only and misses some. The sample carries 140,000 or so clones, about 75% recorded once. The TCR sequence derives from a man in his 60s in good health and CMV-seronegative. The chain uses TRBV7-2 and TRBJ1-5, with no clear D. Material: PBMCs. DNA for the CDR3: TGTGCCAGCAGCTTCCCGGGGTTTCATCAGCCCCAGCATTTT. This translates into CASSFPGFHQPQHF.